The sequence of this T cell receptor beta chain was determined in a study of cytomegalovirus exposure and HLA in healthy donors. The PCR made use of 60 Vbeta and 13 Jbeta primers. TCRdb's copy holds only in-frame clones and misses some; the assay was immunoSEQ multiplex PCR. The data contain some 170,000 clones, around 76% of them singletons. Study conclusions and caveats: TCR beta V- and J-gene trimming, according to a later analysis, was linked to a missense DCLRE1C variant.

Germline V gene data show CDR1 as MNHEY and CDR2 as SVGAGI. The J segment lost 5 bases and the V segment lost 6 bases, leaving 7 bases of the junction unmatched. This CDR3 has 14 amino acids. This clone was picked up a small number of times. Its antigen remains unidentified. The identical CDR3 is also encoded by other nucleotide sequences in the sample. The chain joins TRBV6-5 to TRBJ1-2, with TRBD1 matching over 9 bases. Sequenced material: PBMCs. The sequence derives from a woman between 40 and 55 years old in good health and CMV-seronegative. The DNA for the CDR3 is TGTGCCAGCAGGCTACAGGGGGCGAATTATGGCTACACCTTC. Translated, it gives CASRLQGANYGYTF.